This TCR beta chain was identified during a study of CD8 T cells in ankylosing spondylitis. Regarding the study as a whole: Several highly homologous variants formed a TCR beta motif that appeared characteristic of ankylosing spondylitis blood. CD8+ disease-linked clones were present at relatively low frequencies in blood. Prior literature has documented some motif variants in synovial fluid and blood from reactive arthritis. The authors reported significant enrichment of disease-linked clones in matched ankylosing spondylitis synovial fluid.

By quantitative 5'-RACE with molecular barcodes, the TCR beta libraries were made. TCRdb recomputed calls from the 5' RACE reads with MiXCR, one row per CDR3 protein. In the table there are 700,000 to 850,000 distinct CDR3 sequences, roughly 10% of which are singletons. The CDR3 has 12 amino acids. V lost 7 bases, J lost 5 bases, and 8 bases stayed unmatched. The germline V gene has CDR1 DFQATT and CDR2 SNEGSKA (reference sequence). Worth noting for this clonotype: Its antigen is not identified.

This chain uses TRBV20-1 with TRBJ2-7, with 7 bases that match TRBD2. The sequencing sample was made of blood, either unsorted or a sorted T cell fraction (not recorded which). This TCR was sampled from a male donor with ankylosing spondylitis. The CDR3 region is CSVRTRSDEQYF. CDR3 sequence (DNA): TGCAGTGTCCGGACTAGATCCGACGAGCAGTACTTC.